This T cell receptor beta chain was recorded in a study of PD-1 blockade in classical Hodgkin lymphoma (dated by TCRdb to 2019 to 2021). Context from the whole study: Nivolumab dosing was 3 mg/kg intravenously every 2 weeks, continuing until either disease progression or unacceptable toxicity. To define a peripheral blood immune signature of response to PD-1 blockade in classical Hodgkin lymphoma, the study combined TCR beta sequencing with CyTOF.

Regarding this clone: What this receptor recognizes is not known. It has no much larger one-base neighbor in the sample; base qualities were not kept.

Here is what the overall study found, with its caveats: By C4D1, a significant rise was seen in CD4+ TCR diversity but not in CD8+ TCR diversity (p=0.0027 vs p=0.16), and the rise was most apparent among complete responders (p=0.02). Only a single clinical trial cohort was studied, and what caused the repertoire differences, possibly disease activity or prior therapy, remained undefined. Baseline diversity similar to that of newly diagnosed patients was observed in trial patients achieving complete response, whereas significantly lower diversity was observed in partial responders and progressors. Baseline TCR diversity was reported to be lower in newly diagnosed patients than in healthy donors and to be lower still in relapsed/refractory patients. Lower diversity was observed in patients in whom nivolumab was started less than 1 year after ASCT, and these patients were excluded from later analyses so that confounding by immune reconstitution would be avoided.

Genomic DNA was extracted with the Qiagen DNeasy kit from unsorted PBMCs and from negatively selected CD4+ and CD8+ fractions. Using primers that anneal to V and J segments, immunoSEQ multiplex PCR amplified the TCR beta CDR3 regions. A synthetic immune receptor repertoire was used to minimize amplification bias, and any remaining bias was removed computationally after sequencing. Per the original workflow: Custom Python scripts were used to quantify repertoire diversity as the Shannon entropy index. Unsorted, CD4+ and CD8+ repertoires were analyzed separately, except for combined analyses in which CD4+ and CD8+ sequences were merged in silico. A clone counted as expanded when the clone's frequency after treatment rose at least 2-fold relative to C1D1, and clones undetected at baseline were given a pseudocount of 0.5. Clones with 0 or 1 copy at C1D1 were classified as singleton clones, and clones with 2 or more copies were classified as non-singleton clones. Clones expanded in unsorted samples were annotated as CD4+, CD8+ or unknown by matching protein sequences in sorted samples from the same patient. Diversity changes from C1D1 to C4D1 were tested in paired samples using Wilcoxon tests. TCRdb's version of the immuneACCESS table is confined to in-frame rearrangements and falls short of the full clone set. An unresolved V gene accounts for under half of the shortfall where checked; the remainder is of unknown origin. Clonal size and the V and J genes are those of that table, whereas D and trimming came from the DNA. The sample yields more than 40,000 clones; around 80% were counted once. Over 15% of the sample rests with the top ten.

The intended sense of this specimen's time point label: cycle 4 day 1 (C4D1), after six to seven weeks of nivolumab. All trial patients had relapsed after autologous stem cell transplantation, with cohorts A, B and C differing in prior brentuximab vedotin exposure. The trial cohort included 55 to 60 patients with relapsed/refractory classical Hodgkin lymphoma, and each patient had a best overall response of complete response, partial response or progressive disease. Single-agent nivolumab was administered to trial patients in the multi-cohort phase II CheckMate 205 trial. An independent review committee assessed best overall response using the 2007 International Working Group response criteria. Trial PBMCs were obtained immediately prior to nivolumab initiation (C1D1) and on therapy at cycle 2 day 1 and cycle 4 day 1. Peripheral blood was collected in 8 mL Vacutainer Cell Preparation Tubes, from which PBMCs were isolated by centrifugation and then cryopreserved.

The sample here was peripheral blood mononuclear cells (PBMCs), taken before the fourth cycle of nivolumab. The sequence was obtained from a human donor with classical Hodgkin lymphoma.

The base sequence is TGTGCCAGCAGCCAAGAAGGAGATGGGACAGGGATCCAAGAGACCCAGTACTTC. Its translation reads: CASSQEGDGTGIQETQYF. This sequence uses TRBV4-2 and TRBJ2-5, and 9 junction bases match TRBD1. For this chain, trimming is 0 bases at the V end and 1 base at the J end, and the number of junction bases without a gene match is 9. Reading the germline V gene gives CDR1 LGHNA and CDR2 YNFKEQ. The CDR3 spans 18 residues, from the cysteine through the phenylalanine. Of the read, only the CDR3 DNA is kept; its 54 bases are in frame from base 1.